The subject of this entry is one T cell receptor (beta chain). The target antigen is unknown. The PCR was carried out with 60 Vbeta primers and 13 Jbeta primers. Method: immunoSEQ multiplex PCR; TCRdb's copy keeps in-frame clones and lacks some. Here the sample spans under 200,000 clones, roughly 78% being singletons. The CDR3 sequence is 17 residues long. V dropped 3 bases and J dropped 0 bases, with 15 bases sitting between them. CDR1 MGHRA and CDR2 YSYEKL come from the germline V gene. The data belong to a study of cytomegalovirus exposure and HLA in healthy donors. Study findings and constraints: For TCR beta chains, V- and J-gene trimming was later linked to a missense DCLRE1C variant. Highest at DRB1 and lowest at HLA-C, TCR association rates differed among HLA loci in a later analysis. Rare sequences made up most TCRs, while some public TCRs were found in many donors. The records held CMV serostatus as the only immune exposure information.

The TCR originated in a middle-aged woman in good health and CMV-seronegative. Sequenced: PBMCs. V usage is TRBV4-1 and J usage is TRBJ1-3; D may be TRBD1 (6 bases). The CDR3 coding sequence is TGCGCCAGCAGCCAGGGCAGACAGGAATCCTCTGGAAACACCATATATTTT. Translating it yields CASSQGRQESSGNTIYF.